Reported below is one TCR beta chain. Its antigen is not identified. This record belongs to a study of OX40 agonist ivuxolimab in advanced cancers. Notes on the study in general: In general, CD8+ T cells held more expanded clones than CD4+ did, on average.

The CDR3 consists of 15 residues. Trimming took off 0 bases at V and 4 bases at J, with 14 bases between the two ends. From germline, CDR1 is SGHRS and CDR2 YFSETQ. Sequencing used immunoSEQ multiplex PCR; TCRdb keeps in-frame clones, though not all of them. The profile shows about 77,000 clones, over 70% of them singletons. The receptor's source is an adult with an advanced solid tumor such as melanoma, head and neck, liver or kidney cancer. This chain links TRBV5-1 with TRBJ2-7, with D possibly TRBD1 on 5 matching bases. The material sequenced was CD4+ or CD8+ T cells sorted from blood, taken in a trial of the OX40 agonist ivuxolimab. As DNA, the CDR3 is TGCGCCAGCAGCTTGGACAGGCCACAGTCGTACGAGCAGTACTTC. It codes for CASSLDRPQSYEQYF.